The 19 T cell receptor beta chains presented below share a single source sample, sequenced in a study of blood T cell repertoires in COVID-19. Assay used: immunoSEQ multiplex PCR; TCRdb lists only in-frame clones, some missing. Found here are 30,000 to 40,000 clones, roughly 80% of them singletons; the top ten hold 3.6%. Sequencing was performed on peripheral blood. The receptor source for this set is a man in his fifties with acute or convalescent COVID-19.

The chain employs TRBV4-2 and TRBJ2-7; 8 positions match TRBD1. The CDR3 is 14 residues long. With 1 base clipped from V and 7 bases from J, the junction kept 6 bases outside the gene matches. Germline values: CDR1 LGHNA, CDR2 YNFKEQ. The CDR3 here is CASSQAAGQGEQYF. The CDR3 DNA reads as TGTGCCAGCAGCCAAGCGGCCGGACAGGGAGAGCAGTACTTC.

The genes are TRBV30 and TRBJ2-3, with D possibly being TRBD1 (6 bases). V shed 0 bases and J shed 1 base, with 14 bases lying between them. This CDR3 is built from 16 residues. Germline CDR1 GTSNPN, CDR2 SVGIG (reference sequence). CDR3 protein: CAWSVSGWGRTDTQYF. CDR3 coding DNA: TGTGCCTGGAGTGTAAGCGGCTGGGGGCGCACAGATACGCAGTATTTT.

Only a few counts were recorded for this clone. V usage is TRBV5-6 and J usage is TRBJ1-2; the D gene is possibly TRBD1 (6 bases). Deletions cut 2 bases from V and 0 bases from J, with 11 bases between. Germline V lookup: CDR1 SGHDT, CDR2 YYEEEE. The CDR3 spans 15 residues. CDR3 nucleotide sequence: TGTGCCAGCAGCTTCCGGGACACTGCTAACTATGGCTACACCTTC. Translated: CASSFRDTANYGYTF.

CDR3 in DNA: TGTGCCAGCAGCTTGTATAGGGACAGCCCTTTTATAGGATTCTATGGCTACACCTTC. Protein sequence: CASSLYRDSPFIGFYGYTF. This chain uses TRBV5-6 with TRBJ1-2, with TRBD1 matching over 7 bases. V shed 1 base and J 4 bases; nucleotides not matched to a gene: 19. Germline V lookup: CDR1 SGHDT, CDR2 YYEEEE. This CDR3 spans 19 amino acids.

This chain links TRBV13 with TRBJ1-6, with 7 bases aligning to TRBD1. Trimming cost V 1 base and J 9 bases; bases outside gene matches: 6. Per the germline V gene, CDR1 is PRHDT and CDR2 is FYEKMQ (reference sequence). The CDR3 covers 15 residues. The CDR3 loop reads CASSLAAGGSSPLHF. DNA of the CDR3: TGTGCCAGCAGCTTAGCGGCAGGGGGGAGTTCACCCCTCCACTTT.

This chain uses TRBV7-8 with TRBJ1-6, with D possibly TRBD1 on 5 matching bases. The CDR3 runs 16 residues. Per the germline V gene, CDR1 is SGHVS and CDR2 is FQNEAQ. V gave up 5 bases and J gave up 0 bases, with 11 bases separating them. The CDR3: CASSPGLSSYNSPLHF. As DNA, the CDR3 is TGTGCCAGCAGCCCGGGACTGAGCTCCTATAATTCACCCCTCCACTTT.

The genes are TRBV19 and TRBJ2-1; TRBD2 matches 8 bases. The junction had 6 bases not matched to a gene; V was cut back by 6 bases and J by 5 bases. CDR1 LNHDA and CDR2 SQIVND come from the germline V gene (reference sequence). The CDR3 is 14 amino acids. CDR3 DNA: TGTGCCAGTAGCCAAGGACTAGCCAACAATGAGCAGTTCTTC. Encoded protein: CASSQGLANNEQFF.

The gene calls are TRBV19 and TRBJ2-7; a possible D gene is TRBD1 (6 bases). This CDR3 contains 15 residues. The V and J ends lost 6 bases and 0 bases respectively, with 15 bases between them. Germline lookup yields CDR1 LNHDA and CDR2 SQIVND (reference sequence). CDR3 sequence (DNA): TGTGCCAGTAGAACTACCCGGGACACCTCCTACGAGCAGTACTTC. This translates into CASRTTRDTSYEQYF. Supplemented by reference TRBV19 and TRBJ2-7, the full variable domain reads DGGITQSPKYLFRKEGQNVTLSCEQNLNHDAMYWYRQDPGQGLRLIYYSQIVNDFQKGDIAEGYSVSREKKESFPLTVTSAQKNPTAFYLCASRTTRDTSYEQYFGPGTRLTVT.

V and J are TRBV19 and TRBJ2-3, with 8 positions matching TRBD1. Germline loops: CDR1 LNHDA, CDR2 SQIVND (reference sequence). The CDR3 covers 14 residues. J lost 3 bases, V lost 5 bases, and 4 bases had no gene match. CDR3 nucleotides: TGTGCCAGTAGTTCCGGACAGGGAACAGATACGCAGTATTTT. This gives the protein CASSSGQGTDTQYF.

The V and J genes are TRBV5-1 and TRBJ1-4; D not certain. This CDR3 region has 15 residues. Trimming shortened V by 2 bases and J by 3 bases, and 11 bases separated the two germline ends. Germline values: CDR1 SGHRS, CDR2 YFSETQ. This CDR3 reads CASSLTRRANEKLFF. CDR3 coding DNA: TGCGCCAGCAGCTTAACACGGAGGGCTAATGAAAAACTGTTTTTT.

The chain has TRBV5-1 and TRBJ1-4, with no clear D. This CDR3 has 14 residues. V lost 2 bases to trimming and J lost 3 bases, with 8 bases between them. Germline-derived CDR1 and CDR2 are SGHRS and YFSETQ. CDR3 region: CASSLVAANEKLFF. As DNA, the CDR3 is TGCGCCAGCAGCTTAGTTGCGGCTAATGAAAAACTGTTTTTT.

The V and J genes are TRBV28 and TRBJ1-1, with TRBD1 as a possible D gene (6 bases). The CDR3 covers 12 residues. Per germline, CDR1 MDHEN and CDR2 SYDVKM. The V and J ends lost 6 bases and 11 bases respectively, with 16 bases between them. CDR3 coding DNA: TGTGCCAGCAGCCTCGGGGGGGCGCGGGCTTTCTTT. Residues: CASSLGGARAFF.

This clone was observed a handful of times. The rearrangement joins TRBV24-1 to TRBJ1-2; tentative D call: TRBD1 (6 bases). This CDR3 region has 17 residues. The germline V gene has CDR1 KGHDR and CDR2 SFDVKD. Trimming left V 4 bases short and J 4 bases short, with 21 bases between. CDR3 DNA sequence: TGTGCCACCAGTGACCCCCTGATGGACAGAAAACCCTATGGCTACACCTTC. The encoded protein is CATSDPLMDRKPYGYTF.

In the case of this clone: This sample includes further DNA sequences coding for the same CDR3. This rearrangement joins TRBV19 to TRBJ1-2; TRBD1 aligns across 7 bases. With 3 bases clipped from V and 2 bases from J, the junction kept 0 bases outside the gene matches. CDR3 length: 13 amino acids. Germline-derived CDR1 and CDR2 are LNHDA and SQIVND (reference sequence). The CDR3 DNA reads as TGTGCCAGTAGTATGACAGGGAACTATGGCTACACCTTC. It encodes CASSMTGNYGYTF.

The chain has TRBV7-2 and TRBJ1-5; a weak D match, TRBD1 (5 bases). There are 13 residues in the CDR3. The germline V gene has CDR1 SGHTA and CDR2 FQGNSA. Trimming took off 4 bases at V and 5 bases at J, with 9 bases between the two ends. The CDR3 DNA sequence: TGTGCCAGCAGCTACGGGGGGGATCAGCCCCAGCATTTT. It is translated as CASSYGGDQPQHF. The entire variable domain, with the rest obtained from reference TRBV7-2 and TRBJ1-5, is as follows: GAGVSQSPSNKVTEKGKDVELRCDPISGHTALYWYRQSLGQGLEFLIYFQGNSAPDKSGLPSDRFSAERTGGSVSTLTIQRTQQEDSAVYLCASSYGGDQPQHFGDGTRLSIL.

The chain joins TRBV30 to TRBJ1-1; 7 bases match TRBD1. Trimming at V came to 5 bases and at J to 3 bases, leaving 6 bases not matched to a gene. The CDR3 spans 13 residues. CDR1 is GTSNPN, CDR2 SVGIG, per germline (reference sequence). This CDR3 is CAWSTGIDTEAFF. The CDR3 DNA reads TGTGCCTGGTCGACAGGGATAGACACTGAAGCTTTCTTT.

This rearrangement joins TRBV5-1 to TRBJ2-7; 9 bases align to TRBD2. Germline lookup yields CDR1 SGHRS and CDR2 YFSETQ. The CDR3 spans 15 residues. Trimming cost V 4 bases and J 1 base; bases outside gene matches: 6. CDR3 coding DNA: TGCGCCAGCAGCGACGTTAGCGGGAGATCCTACGAGCAGTACTTC. Its protein product is CASSDVSGRSYEQYF.

V gene TRBV3-1 (or the pseudogene TRBV3-2) combines with J gene TRBJ2-1, with TRBD2 as a possible D gene (7 bases). Trimming stripped 0 bases from V and 9 bases from J, with 15 bases between. The germline V gene has CDR1 LGHDT and CDR2 YNNKEL (reference sequence). There are 15 residues in the CDR3. The CDR3: CASSQELGGGLEQFF. The CDR3 nucleotides are TGTGCCAGCAGCCAAGAATTAGGGGGGGGCCTTGAGCAGTTCTTC.

This clone appeared once. The chain uses TRBV3-1 (or the pseudogene TRBV3-2) and TRBJ2-7; unclear D gene. The CDR3 loop spans 14 amino acids. V was trimmed by 2 bases and J by 1 base, leaving 9 bases between them. The V gene's germline CDR1 is LGHDT and CDR2 YNNKEL (reference sequence). CDR3 coding DNA: TGTGCCAGCAGCCAAATGCAGACTTCCTACGAGCAGTACTTC. It yields the protein CASSQMQTSYEQYF.